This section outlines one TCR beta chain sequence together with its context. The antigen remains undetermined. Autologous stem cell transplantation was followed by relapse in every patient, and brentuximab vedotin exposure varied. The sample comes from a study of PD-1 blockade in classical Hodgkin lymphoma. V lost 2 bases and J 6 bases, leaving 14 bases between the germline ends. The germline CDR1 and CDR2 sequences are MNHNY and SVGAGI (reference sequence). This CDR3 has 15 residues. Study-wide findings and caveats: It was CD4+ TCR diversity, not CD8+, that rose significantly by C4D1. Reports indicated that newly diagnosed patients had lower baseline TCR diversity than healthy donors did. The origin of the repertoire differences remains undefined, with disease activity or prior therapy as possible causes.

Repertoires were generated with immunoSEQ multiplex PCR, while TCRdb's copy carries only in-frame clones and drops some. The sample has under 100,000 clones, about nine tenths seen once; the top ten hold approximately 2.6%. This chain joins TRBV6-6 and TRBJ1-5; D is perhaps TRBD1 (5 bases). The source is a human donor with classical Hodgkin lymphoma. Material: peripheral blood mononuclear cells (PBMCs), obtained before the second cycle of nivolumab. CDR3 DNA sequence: TGTGCCAGCAGTTACGCTTCAGGGATTGGTCAGCCCCAGCATTTT. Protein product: CASSYASGIGQPQHF.